This TCR beta chain was recorded in a study of cytomegalovirus exposure and HLA in healthy donors. Study-wide points: It has been reported that TCR beta sequences accurately predicted the HLA-A and HLA-B alleles of most subjects. In terms of immune exposure information, only CMV serostatus was available. An apparent linkage of common viral pathogens to several of the most significant clusters emerged in a later analysis. A later analysis showed that HLA-associated TCR beta chains had undergone more clonal expansion than equally common others.

Details on this clone: Antigen unknown.

V was trimmed by 1 base and J by 5 bases, leaving 12 bases between them. CDR3 length: 15 amino acids. The germline gives CDR1 SGHAT, CDR2 FQDESV (reference sequence). A multiplex PCR was run with 60 Vbeta primers and 13 Jbeta primers. Clones were read by immunoSEQ multiplex PCR, and TCRdb kept only the in-frame ones, dropping some. This sample carries around 53,000 clones, with over 10% going to the ten biggest clones. Sample: PBMCs. The chain employs TRBV11-1 and TRBJ2-1; D may be TRBD2 (6 bases). The sequence came from a man aged 18 to 30 in good health and CMV-seropositive. As DNA, the CDR3 is TGTGCCAGCAGCTTAGGTCCGGGACTTCACAATGAGCAGTTCTTC. Translation: CASSLGPGLHNEQFF.